This TCR beta chain was identified during a study of blood T cell repertoires in COVID-19. Study as a whole: COVID-19 samples from acute and convalescent phases originated in the United States, Italy and Spain.

V dropped 5 bases and J dropped 0 bases, with 14 bases sitting between them. The CDR3 covers 15 residues. Germline V CDR1 and CDR2: GTSNPN, SVGIG (reference sequence). Original analysis: For nucleated cells, counts were estimated from reference gene primer amplification. TCRdb keeps only in-frame clones here, not all; method: immunoSEQ multiplex PCR. Clone size and the V and J calls come from that table; the DNA yielded D and trimming. This sample has hundreds of thousands of clones; approximately 90% occur once, and the top ten carry around 0.85%. Donors were grouped by their self-reported clinical history. Up to 2 weeks before entering the study, exposed participants had met a COVID-19 case.

The sequencing sample was made of PBMCs or T cells enriched from blood (not recorded which). This clonotype was obtained from a man aged 50 or older who had been exposed to COVID-19. The rearrangement joins TRBV30 to TRBJ2-4; TRBD2 might be the D (5 bases). CDR3 nucleotide sequence: TGTGCCTGGGGGAGTTTCGGAGTAGCCAAAAACATTCAGTACTTC. It encodes CAWGSFGVAKNIQYF.